This entry is about one T cell receptor (beta chain). Its antigen is currently unknown. Sequencing used immunoSEQ multiplex PCR; TCRdb keeps in-frame clones, though not all of them. The data contain about 48,000 clones, 70% to 90% of them singletons. This entry is derived from a study of radiotherapy plus CTLA-4 blockade in lung cancer. Across the study: Objective response was observed in approximately 18% of patients, and disease control in 30% to 40%. General study results and limits: Response was reportedly best predicted by early blood T cell clone dynamics, with interferon-beta. After radiotherapy and ipilimumab, tumor-derived clones expanded in peripheral blood.

V lost 5 bases, J lost 8 bases, and 13 bases lay in between. CDR3 length: 13 amino acids. CDR1 is SGHAT, CDR2 FQNNGV, per germline. The sample was peripheral blood, taken from a patient treated with radiotherapy plus ipilimumab. The sequence derives from a human donor with non-small cell lung cancer that progressed on radiotherapy plus ipilimumab. Some clones in this sample may be carry-over from other donors' samples. The chain is built from TRBV11-2 and TRBJ1-5; unclear D gene. CDR3 sequence: CASSNGYFEPQHF. The CDR3, as DNA: TGTGCCAGCAGCAACGGGTACTTTGAGCCCCAGCATTTT.